This T cell receptor beta chain is drawn from a study of T cells in Graves' hyperthyroidism and ophthalmopathy. This clonotype was detected many times. TCR beta CDR3 region amplification was performed from RNA transcripts. When the TCR CDR3 underwent first-round RT-PCR, the HTBI primer set was used. TCRdb independently ran MiXCR on the multiplex PCR reads; one entry per CDR3 protein. The table has about 350,000 distinct CDR3 sequences, more than 11% seen once. V gave up 6 bases and J gave up 8 bases, with 14 bases separating them. This CDR3 region has 14 residues. Germline CDR1 LNHNV, CDR2 YYDKDF (reference sequence).

The chain has TRBV15 and TRBJ1-6; no clear D gene. The origin of this receptor is a woman in her 30s with Graves' hyperthyroidism. Sequences were obtained from blood. The CDR3 coding sequence is TGTGCCACCAGAAAAAAGGACCGGGATTCACCCCTCCACTTT. Protein: CATRKKDRDSPLHF.